Shown below are 10 T cell receptor beta chains from a single sample sequenced in a study of CD4 T cells in relation to SARS-CoV-2 and coronaviruses. These receptors lack a known antigen. TCRdb keeps only in-frame clones here, not all; method: immunoSEQ multiplex PCR. The table shows about 36,000 clones, with 77% occurring only once. The sequenced sample was memory CD4+ T cells from PBMCs, cultured in vitro. The receptors come from an adult with COVID-19.

The chain has TRBV4-3 and TRBJ2-7; 9 bases agree with TRBD2. Germline trimming cut 1 base from V and 3 bases from J; bases unmatched to any gene: 4. This CDR3 region has 15 residues. From germline, CDR1 is LGHNA and CDR2 YSLEER. CDR3: CASSQAWTSDYEQYF. For the CDR3, the DNA is TGCGCCAGCAGCCAAGCATGGACTAGCGACTACGAGCAGTACTTC.

The chain couples TRBV5-4 to TRBJ2-4; D unclear. Trimming took off 9 bases at V and 5 bases at J, with 18 bases between the two ends. This CDR3 is built from 14 residues. Germline CDR1 is SGHNT and CDR2 is YYREEE (reference sequence). CDR3 sequence: CATYRASAQNIQYF. CDR3 nucleotides: TGTGCCACCTATAGGGCATCTGCACAAAACATTCAGTACTTC.

The CDR3 DNA reads as TGTGCCACCAGCAGAGAACGGGTCGGACTAGCGGGCAATGAGCAGTTCTTC. As protein: CATSRERVGLAGNEQFF. The gene calls are TRBV15 and TRBJ2-1; TRBD2 matches 11 bases. CDR1 is LNHNV and CDR2 is YYDKDF in the germline V gene (reference sequence). CDR3 length equals 17 residues. The V gene end was trimmed by 0 bases and the J gene end by 6 bases; junction bases not matched to a gene: 7.

V and J are TRBV6-1 and TRBJ2-7; TRBD1 or TRBD2 may be the D gene (5 bases each). The germline V gene has CDR1 MNHNS and CDR2 SASEGT. V gave up 2 bases and J gave up 5 bases, with 19 bases separating them. The CDR3 extends over 16 amino acids. The CDR3 loop reads CASSENGSGTGHEQYF. The CDR3 DNA is TGTGCCAGCAGTGAAAATGGCTCAGGGACGGGCCACGAGCAGTACTTC.

The rearrangement links TRBV20-1 to TRBJ2-1, with 10 nucleotides matching TRBD2. The germline gives CDR1 DFQATT, CDR2 SNEGSKA (reference sequence). CDR3 size: 15 residues. V was pared by 3 bases and J by 9 bases, with 11 bases of the junction left unmatched. This CDR3 is CSASGQLAGAVEQFF. The CDR3 coding sequence is TGCAGTGCTAGTGGTCAGCTAGCGGGAGCGGTTGAGCAGTTCTTC.

The V call is TRBV28, the J call TRBJ2-5; tentative D call: TRBD1 (5 bases). Germline V lookup: CDR1 MDHEN, CDR2 SYDVKM. Trimming cost V 7 bases and J 10 bases, with 16 bases left between them. The CDR3 totals 12 residues. The DNA of the CDR3 is TGTGCCAGCAAAGCCCATCAAGGGGACCAGTACTTC. Its protein product is CASKAHQGDQYF.

This clone was seen just once. The rearrangement links TRBV6-5 to TRBJ2-1; D gene ambiguous. Germline V gene lookup returns CDR1 MNHEY and CDR2 SVGAGI. The germline V and J ends were trimmed by 0 bases and 5 bases, with 11 bases remaining between them. CDR3 length equals 15 residues. CDR3 loop: CASSYSSIFHNEQFF. The CDR3 nucleotides read TGTGCCAGCAGTTACTCGTCCATTTTTCACAATGAGCAGTTCTTC.

The chain carries TRBV29-1 and TRBJ1-1, with 7 bases matching TRBD1. The germline CDR1 and CDR2 sequences are SQVTM and ANQGSEA. Trimming removed 3 bases from V and 11 bases from J; junction bases left unmatched: 18. The length of the CDR3 is 15 residues. The CDR3 bases are TGCAGCGTTGATGGACCCGGACAGGCGGTACAGGGGGCTTTCTTT. Translating it yields CSVDGPGQAVQGAFF.

The chain carries TRBV28 and TRBJ1-5, with TRBD1 identical over 8 bases. V dropped 1 base and J dropped 0; count of bases not matched to a gene: 8. The CDR3 length is 18 residues. Germline V CDR1 and CDR2: MDHEN, SYDVKM. In DNA form, the CDR3 reads TGTGCCAGCAGTTTATTAGACAGGGGCCCTTATAGCAATCAGCCCCAGCATTTT. Its translation: CASSLLDRGPYSNQPQHF.

This clone is a singleton in its sample. This chain joins TRBV4-1 and TRBJ1-6; 8 nucleotides align to TRBD1. This CDR3 contains 19 residues. Germline CDR1 and CDR2: MGHRA and YSYEKL. The trim removed 0 bases at V and 10 bases at J, leaving 17 bases unmatched. CDR3 DNA: TGCGCCAGCAGCCAAGAACTATCCACCGGGACAGGCAAAGGGTCACCCCTCCACTTT. Residues: CASSQELSTGTGKGSPLHF.